This TCR beta chain was found in a study of CD8 T cells in ankylosing spondylitis (dated by TCRdb to between 2016 and 2019). Looking at the study overall: The study profiled T cell receptor beta repertoires in healthy donors and ankylosing spondylitis patients to find disease-linked TCR variants. The whole study cohort included over 85 healthy donors and 20 to 25 ankylosing spondylitis patients. Peripheral blood samples were taken, and synovial fluid was additionally collected from ankylosing spondylitis patients.

According to the germline V gene, CDR1 reads SGHRS and CDR2 reads YFSETQ. V is pared back by 2 bases and J by 7 bases, with 21 bases lying between the germline termini. From the cysteine through the phenylalanine, the CDR3 covers 16 amino acids. Of all the DNA, just the CDR3 is kept, 48 bases in frame from base 1. The instrument was an Illumina HiSeq 2500. Quantitative 5'-RACE with molecular barcodes was the method used to prepare the TCR beta libraries. Turning to the authors' computational methods: A new computational method, built on a probabilistic model of VDJ rearrangement, was used to identify disease-linked TCR variants. TCRdb took the public reads, trimmed them with fastp at Q25, ran MiXCR for clone calling and kept in-frame beta chains. Here each entry gathers all rows of one CDR3 protein and keeps the most common genes and DNA. In this record, the V and J calls reflect TCRdb's handling and not the investigators' own analysis. This sample gives some 800,000 distinct CDR3 sequences in total; around 11% of them show up just once. Approximately 0.5% of the sample goes to the ten largest clones.

At least ten counts were recorded for this clonotype. There is no known antigen for this receptor. No clone much larger than this one lies a single base away; base qualities are absent. Results the study describes overall, beyond this receptor: The disease-linked clones were reported as significantly enriched in matched synovial fluid samples from ankylosing spondylitis patients. Some TCR beta motif variants had previously been reported in synovial fluid and blood of reactive arthritis patients, which suggested common disease-initiation mechanisms. A CD8+ phenotype was shown by the disease-linked clones, which were found at relatively low frequencies in peripheral blood. Blood from ankylosing spondylitis patients appeared to be characterized by a TCR beta motif composed of several highly homologous amino acid variants.

Material for sequencing was blood, either unsorted or a sorted T cell fraction (not recorded which). The receptor comes from a male donor with ankylosing spondylitis. In this chain, TRBV5-1 is recombined with TRBJ1-2; no D segment can be confidently identified. The CDR3 is CASSFERTTSSGGYTF. The nucleotides are TGCGCCAGCAGCTTCGAGCGGACGACCTCGTCCGGTGGCTACACCTTC.